The source of this TCR beta chain is a study of T cells in tumors after PD-1 blockade. The overall study: During anti-PD-1 treatment, some patients continued daily vismodegib 150 mg.

TCRdb's copy holds only in-frame clones and misses some; the assay was immunoSEQ multiplex PCR. The profile covers 15,000 or so clones, with about 84% appearing a single time and 20% to 25% taken by the ten largest. Germline CDR1 is SNHLY and CDR2 is FYNNEI. The V gene lost 6 bases and the J gene lost 4 bases, with 8 bases spanning the gap. The CDR3 is 12 amino acids. Material: PBMCs, obtained after anti-PD-1 treatment. V gene TRBV2 combines with J gene TRBJ2-3; D is unresolved. This TCR was recovered from a human donor with basal cell carcinoma. For the CDR3, the DNA is TGTGCCAGCAGCTACTCGGCAGATACGCAGTATTTT. This translates into CASSYSADTQYF.